This T cell receptor beta chain was observed in a study of blood T cells in healthy people across ages. This clonotype showed up many times. The authors ran a second PCR of 7 to 11 cycles using a sample-barcoded 5' primer and a J-beta primer mix. TCRdb passed the 5' RACE reads through MiXCR, listing each CDR3 protein once. The sample has over 550,000 distinct CDR3 sequences, 25% to 30% seen once; the top ten hold less than 20%. The CDR3 runs to 15 residues. From germline, CDR1 is GTSNPN and CDR2 SVGIG (reference sequence). The trim removed 0 bases at V and 9 bases at J, leaving 8 bases unmatched. V usage is TRBV30 and J usage is TRBJ2-1, with 10 bases identical to TRBD2. The sequenced sample was blood. The sequence was collected from a woman aged 80 or over in good health. DNA of the CDR3: TGTGCCTGGAGTGTAAGCGGGGGGGCTAACGGTGAGCAGTTCTTC. This encodes CAWSVSGGANGEQFF.